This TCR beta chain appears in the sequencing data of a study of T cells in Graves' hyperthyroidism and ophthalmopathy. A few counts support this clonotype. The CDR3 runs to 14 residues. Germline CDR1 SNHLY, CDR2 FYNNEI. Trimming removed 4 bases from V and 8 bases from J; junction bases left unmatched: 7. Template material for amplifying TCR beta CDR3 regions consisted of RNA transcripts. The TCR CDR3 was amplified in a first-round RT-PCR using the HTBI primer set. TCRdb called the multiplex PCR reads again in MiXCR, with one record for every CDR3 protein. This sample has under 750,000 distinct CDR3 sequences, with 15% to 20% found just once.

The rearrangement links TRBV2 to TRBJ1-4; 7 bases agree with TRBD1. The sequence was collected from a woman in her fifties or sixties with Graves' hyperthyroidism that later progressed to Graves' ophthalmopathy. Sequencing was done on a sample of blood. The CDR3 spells CASSVKTGSEKLFF. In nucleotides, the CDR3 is TGTGCCAGCAGTGTAAAGACAGGGTCCGAAAAACTGTTTTTT.